This paragraph covers one T cell receptor (beta chain) sequence. Its cognate antigen is unknown. Germline CDR1 is SGHTA and CDR2 is FQGNSA. This CDR3 spans 12 amino acids. Trimming pared 6 bases from V and 3 bases from J, leaving 6 bases between. The sample belongs to a study of post-analysis software for immune sequencing data. About the research overall: The patients showed relapsing-remitting, secondary progressive and progressive-relapsing multiple sclerosis courses.

The TCR beta cDNA libraries contained unique molecular identifiers. There were roughly 0.95 to 11 million T cells, and 450,000 to 550,000 cDNA molecules came from them. A single record per CDR3 protein comes from TCRdb applying MiXCR to the PCR reads. The sample consists of about 820,000 distinct CDR3 sequences, roughly 58% of them appearing once. General study results and limits: Diversity measured as normalized Chao1 was significantly lower in multiple sclerosis patients than in controls. Roughly five TRBV segments were more frequent in patients than controls; TRBV5-6, TRBV5-1 and TRBV20-1 belonged to this group. Those samples that were prepared in the same batch co-clustered strongly by F measure.

The receptor comes from a girl under 18 with multiple sclerosis. This rearrangement joins TRBV7-2 to TRBJ2-1; D is uncertain. The sample was blood. CDR3 sequence (DNA): TGTGCCAGCAGTCCCAACTACAATGAGCAGTTCTTC. Its protein product is CASSPNYNEQFF.